This T cell receptor beta chain is drawn from a study of graft-versus-host responses after intestinal transplantation (dated by TCRdb to the early 2020s). Regarding the research as a whole: Multivisceral, liver-intestinal, or isolated intestinal transplants were received by the recipients. After intestinal transplantation, graft-versus-host and host-versus-graft alloreactive T cell clones were followed in the graft, circulation and bone marrow using bulk TCR-beta CDR3 sequencing. Rather than going through the commercial service, samples from a few later patients were sequenced in-house on an Illumina MiSeq and processed with MiXCR. Alloreactive clones were identified by sequencing pre-transplant mixed lymphocyte reaction products and comparing them with unstimulated pre-transplant donor and recipient T cells. Every recipient was given anti-thymocyte globulin induction, then maintenance tacrolimus and steroids for roughly 3 years. Donor T cell macrochimerism was defined as a peak of at least 4% donor T cells among recipient peripheral blood mononuclear cells. The cohort enrolled around 25 intestinal transplant recipients including one retransplant, and a few patients lacking pretransplant specimens were excluded. Broader findings and caveats from the paper: The conclusions were limited by the relatively low number and heterogeneity of the intestinal transplant patients. GvH clones were detected in recipient bone marrow, and some of these GvH clones were observed earlier in ileal mucosa or blood, consistent with an intestinal mucosal origin. High GvH to HvG T cell clonal ratios were observed in the allografts of patients with donor T cell macrochimerism. Early after transplant, peak levels of circulating GvH clones were associated with declines in HvG clones.

The V and J ends are trimmed by 5 bases and 5 bases, leaving 13 bases between them. According to the germline V gene, CDR1 reads SGHDT and CDR2 reads YYEEEE. The CDR3 goes from the cysteine to the phenylalanine over 13 residues. The kept DNA is CDR3 alone, 39 bases in frame from the first base. Blood samples were collected up to 4 times in the first month after transplant and then at least monthly when available. In regard to this clone: It has no known antigen specificity. Base qualities are missing; no much larger clone stands one base away.

Library preparation employed the immunoSEQ multiplex PCR assay. Adaptive Biotechnologies carried out high-throughput TCR-beta CDR3 sequencing of genomic DNA for most patients. On the study's bioinformatics: TCR sequencing data were retrieved from Adaptive's ImmunoSEQ software for roughly 17 patients, whereas a few other patients were processed with MiXCR and VDJtools. CDR3 nucleotide sequences shared between donor and recipient were removed because their origin could not be assigned. At least 2-fold expansion over unstimulated cells and a minimum CFSE-low frequency of 0.002% (template counts) or 0.001% (read counts) were required for clones to be classified as alloreactive. Clones detected in sequenced pre-transplant spleen, lymph node, or MLR CFSE-low populations of the donor or recipient were defined as mappable. Cumulative frequency of alloreactive clones was calculated as a percentage of all sequences weighted by copy number. TCRdb obtained this table from immuneACCESS and retained in-frame rearrangements with V and J assigned. These tables miss some clones; where compared with another copy, unresolved V genes account for less than half of the shortfall, and the remainder is unexplained. V and J calls and clone size are those listed in that table; D and trimming were worked out from the DNA. For this sample the table gives approximately 89,000 clones, of which 90% were detected only once. The ten largest clones represent roughly 15% of the sample.

The rearrangement combines TRBV5-6 with TRBJ2-5; the D segment cannot be called with confidence. The clonotype originates from a human patient who received an intestinal transplant, so some T cells may come from the graft donor. The starting material was PBMCs, obtained around 450 days after intestinal transplant. The sequence in DNA is TGTGCCAGCAGGCGCCCCCCATTGGAGACCCAGTACTTC. This codes for CASRRPPLETQYF.